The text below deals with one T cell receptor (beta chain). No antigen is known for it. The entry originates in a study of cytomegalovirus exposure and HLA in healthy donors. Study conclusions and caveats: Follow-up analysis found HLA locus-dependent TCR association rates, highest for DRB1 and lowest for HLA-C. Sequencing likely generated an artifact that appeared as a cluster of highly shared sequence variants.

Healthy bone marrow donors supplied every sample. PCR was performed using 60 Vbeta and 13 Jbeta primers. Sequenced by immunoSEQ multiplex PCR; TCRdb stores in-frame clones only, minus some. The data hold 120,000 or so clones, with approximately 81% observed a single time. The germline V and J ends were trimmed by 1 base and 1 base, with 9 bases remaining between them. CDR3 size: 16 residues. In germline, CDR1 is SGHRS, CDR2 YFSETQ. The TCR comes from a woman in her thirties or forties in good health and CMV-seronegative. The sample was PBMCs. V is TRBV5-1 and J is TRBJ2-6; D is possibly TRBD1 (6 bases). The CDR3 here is CASSLNQGSGANVLTF. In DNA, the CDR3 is TGCGCCAGCAGCTTGAACCAGGGGTCTGGGGCCAACGTCCTGACTTTC.